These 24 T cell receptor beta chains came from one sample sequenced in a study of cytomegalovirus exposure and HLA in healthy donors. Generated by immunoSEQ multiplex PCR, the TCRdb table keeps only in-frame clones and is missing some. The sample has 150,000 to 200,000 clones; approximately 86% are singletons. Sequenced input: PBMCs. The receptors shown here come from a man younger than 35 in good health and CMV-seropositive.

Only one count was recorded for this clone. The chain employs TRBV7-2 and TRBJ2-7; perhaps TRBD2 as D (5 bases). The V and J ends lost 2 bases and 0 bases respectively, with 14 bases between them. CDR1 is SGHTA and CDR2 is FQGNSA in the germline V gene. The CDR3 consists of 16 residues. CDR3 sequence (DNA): TGTGCCAGCAGCTTATCGGGGAACAGCATCTCCTACGAGCAGTACTTC. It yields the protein CASSLSGNSISYEQYF.

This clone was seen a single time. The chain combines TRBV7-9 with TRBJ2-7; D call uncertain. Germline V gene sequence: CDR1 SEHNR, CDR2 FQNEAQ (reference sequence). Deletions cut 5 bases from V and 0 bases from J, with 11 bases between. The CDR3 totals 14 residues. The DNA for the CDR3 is TGTGCCAGCAGCCCAGATGTTCACTCCTACGAGCAGTACTTC. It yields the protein CASSPDVHSYEQYF.

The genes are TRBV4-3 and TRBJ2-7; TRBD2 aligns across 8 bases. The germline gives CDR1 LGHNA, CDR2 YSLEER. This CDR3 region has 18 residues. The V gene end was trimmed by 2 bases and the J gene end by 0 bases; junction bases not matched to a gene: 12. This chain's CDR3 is CASSQSSAGGQSSYEQYF. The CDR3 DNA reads TGCGCCAGCAGCCAAAGTTCCGCGGGGGGCCAGAGCTCCTACGAGCAGTACTTC.

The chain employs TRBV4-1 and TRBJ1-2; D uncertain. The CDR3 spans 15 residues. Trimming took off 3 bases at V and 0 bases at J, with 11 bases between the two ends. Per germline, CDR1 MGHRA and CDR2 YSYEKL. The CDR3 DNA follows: TGCGCCAGCAGCCAGGCGACAACCACTAACTATGGCTACACCTTC. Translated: CASSQATTTNYGYTF.

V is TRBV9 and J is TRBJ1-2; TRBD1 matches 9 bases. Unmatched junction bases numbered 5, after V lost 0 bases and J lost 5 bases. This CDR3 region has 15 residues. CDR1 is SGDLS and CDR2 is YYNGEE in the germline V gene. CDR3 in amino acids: CASSVGTGVGYGYTF. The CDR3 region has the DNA TGTGCCAGCAGCGTAGGGACAGGGGTGGGTTATGGCTACACCTTC.

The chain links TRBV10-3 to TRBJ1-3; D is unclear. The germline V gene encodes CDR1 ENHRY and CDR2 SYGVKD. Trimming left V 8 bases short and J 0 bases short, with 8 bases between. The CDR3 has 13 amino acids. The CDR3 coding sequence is TGTGCCATCCATGACAACTCTGGAAACACCATATATTTT. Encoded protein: CAIHDNSGNTIYF.

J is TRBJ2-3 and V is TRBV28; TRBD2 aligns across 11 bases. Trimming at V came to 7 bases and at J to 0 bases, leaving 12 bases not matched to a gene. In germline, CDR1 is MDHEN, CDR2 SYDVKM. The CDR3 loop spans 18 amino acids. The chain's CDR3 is CASIPGSGRAGSTDTQYF. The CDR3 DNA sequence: TGTGCCAGCATCCCGGGTAGCGGGAGGGCCGGTAGCACAGATACGCAGTATTTT. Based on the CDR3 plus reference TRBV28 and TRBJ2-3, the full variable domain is DVKVTQSSRYLVKRTGEKVFLECVQDMDHENMFWYRQDPGLGLRLIYFSYDVKMKEKGDIPEGYSVSREKKERFSLILESASTNQTSMYLCASIPGSGRAGSTDTQYFGPGTRLTVL.

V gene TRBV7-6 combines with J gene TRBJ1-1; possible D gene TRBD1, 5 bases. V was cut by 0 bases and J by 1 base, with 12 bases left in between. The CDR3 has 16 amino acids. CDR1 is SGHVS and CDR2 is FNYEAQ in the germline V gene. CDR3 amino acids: CASSLALGGPNTEAFF. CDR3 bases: TGTGCCAGCAGCTTAGCGCTGGGGGGTCCGAACACTGAAGCTTTCTTT.

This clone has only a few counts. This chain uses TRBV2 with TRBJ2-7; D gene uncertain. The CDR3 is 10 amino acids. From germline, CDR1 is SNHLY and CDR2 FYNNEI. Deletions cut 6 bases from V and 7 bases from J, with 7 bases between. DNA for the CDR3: TGTGCCAGCAGGGGCTCAGAGCAGTACTTC. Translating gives CASRGSEQYF.

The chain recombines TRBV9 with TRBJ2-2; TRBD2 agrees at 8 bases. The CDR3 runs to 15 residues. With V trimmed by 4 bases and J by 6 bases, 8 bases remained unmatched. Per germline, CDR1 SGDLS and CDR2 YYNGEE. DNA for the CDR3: TGTGCCAGCAGCCCTCAGACGGGGGGGGCCGGGGAGCTGTTTTTT. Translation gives CASSPQTGGAGELFF.

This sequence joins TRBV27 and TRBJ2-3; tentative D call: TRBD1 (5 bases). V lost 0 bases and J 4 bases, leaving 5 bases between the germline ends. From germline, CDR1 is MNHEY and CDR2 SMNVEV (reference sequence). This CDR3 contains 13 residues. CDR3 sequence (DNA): TGTGCCAGCAGTTTATCGACAGCAGATACGCAGTATTTT. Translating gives CASSLSTADTQYF.

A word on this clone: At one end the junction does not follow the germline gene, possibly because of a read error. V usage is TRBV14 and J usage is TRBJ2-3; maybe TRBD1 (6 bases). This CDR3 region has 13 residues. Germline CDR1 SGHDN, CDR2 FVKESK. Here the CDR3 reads CASKTWGSRGGDF. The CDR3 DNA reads TGTGCCAGTAAGACATGGGGGTCCAGGGGCGGAGATTTT.

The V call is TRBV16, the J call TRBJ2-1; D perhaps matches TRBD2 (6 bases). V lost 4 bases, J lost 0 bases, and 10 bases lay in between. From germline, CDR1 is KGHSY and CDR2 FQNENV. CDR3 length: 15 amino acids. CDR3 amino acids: CASSRGGSSYNEQFF. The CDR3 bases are TGTGCCAGCAGCCGTGGGGGGAGCTCCTACAATGAGCAGTTCTTC.

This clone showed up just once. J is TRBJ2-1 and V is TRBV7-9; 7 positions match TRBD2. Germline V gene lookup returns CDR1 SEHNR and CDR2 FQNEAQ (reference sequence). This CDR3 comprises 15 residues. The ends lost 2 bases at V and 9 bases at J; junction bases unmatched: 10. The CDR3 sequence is CASSLLGGSGLEQFF. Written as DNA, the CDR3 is TGTGCCAGCAGCTTACTCGGGGGGTCGGGGCTTGAGCAGTTCTTC.

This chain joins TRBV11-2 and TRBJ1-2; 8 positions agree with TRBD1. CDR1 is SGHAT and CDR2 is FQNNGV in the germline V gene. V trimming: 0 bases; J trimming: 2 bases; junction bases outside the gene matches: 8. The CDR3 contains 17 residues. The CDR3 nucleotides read TGTGCCAGCAGCTTAGAGATGGGGCAGGGGGCGAACTATGGCTACACCTTC. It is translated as CASSLEMGQGANYGYTF.

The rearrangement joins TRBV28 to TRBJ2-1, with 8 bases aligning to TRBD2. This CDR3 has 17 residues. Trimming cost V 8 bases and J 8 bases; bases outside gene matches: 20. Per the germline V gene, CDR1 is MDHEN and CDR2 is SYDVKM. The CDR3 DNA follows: TGTGCCAGCCTTCCTCAGCTAGCGGGTATTATTGGGTATGAGCAGTTCTTC. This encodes CASLPQLAGIIGYEQFF.

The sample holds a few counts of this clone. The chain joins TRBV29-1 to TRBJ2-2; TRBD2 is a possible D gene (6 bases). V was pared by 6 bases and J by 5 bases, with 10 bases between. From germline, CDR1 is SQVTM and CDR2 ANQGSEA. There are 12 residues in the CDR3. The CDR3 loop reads CSVFGGTGELFF. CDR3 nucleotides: TGCAGCGTCTTTGGGGGGACCGGGGAGCTGTTTTTT.

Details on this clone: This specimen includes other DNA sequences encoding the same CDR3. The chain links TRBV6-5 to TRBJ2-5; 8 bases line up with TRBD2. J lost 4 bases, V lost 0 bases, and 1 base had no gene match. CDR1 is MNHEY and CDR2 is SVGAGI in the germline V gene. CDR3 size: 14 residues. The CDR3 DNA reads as TGTGCCAGCAGTTACTCGGGACTAGGAGAGACCCAGTACTTC. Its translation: CASSYSGLGETQYF.

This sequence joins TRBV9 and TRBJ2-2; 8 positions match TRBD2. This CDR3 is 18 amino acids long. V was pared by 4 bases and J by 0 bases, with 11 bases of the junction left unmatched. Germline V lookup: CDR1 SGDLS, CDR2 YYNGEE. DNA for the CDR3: TGTGCCAGCAGCCCATCCTCCAGCGGGGGCGCGAACACCGGGGAGCTGTTTTTT. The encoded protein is CASSPSSSGGANTGELFF.

The CDR3 sequence is CASLRDRGRDTQYF. The CDR3 DNA reads TGTGCCTCCCTCCGGGACAGGGGGCGAGATACGCAGTATTTT. The chain combines TRBV6-1 with TRBJ2-3; 12 nucleotides agree with TRBD1. The CDR3 extends over 14 amino acids. J lost 5 bases, V lost 11 bases, and 8 bases had no gene match. Germline CDR1 is MNHNS and CDR2 is SASEGT.

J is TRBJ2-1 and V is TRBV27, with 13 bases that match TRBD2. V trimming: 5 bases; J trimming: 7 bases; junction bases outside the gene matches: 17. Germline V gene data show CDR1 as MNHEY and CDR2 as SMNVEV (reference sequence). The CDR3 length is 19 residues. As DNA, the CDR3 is TGTGCCAGCAGTACCTATTGGACTAGCGGGGGCCGGAGGGAGAATGAGCAGTTCTTC. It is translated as CASSTYWTSGGRRENEQFF.

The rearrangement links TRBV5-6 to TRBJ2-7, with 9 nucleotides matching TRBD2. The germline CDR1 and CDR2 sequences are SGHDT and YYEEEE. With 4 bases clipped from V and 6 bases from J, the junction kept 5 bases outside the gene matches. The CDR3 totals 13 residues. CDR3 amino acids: CASSPVTSGEQYF. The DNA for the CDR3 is TGTGCCAGCAGCCCAGTGACTAGCGGCGAGCAGTACTTC. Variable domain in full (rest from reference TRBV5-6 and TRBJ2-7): DAGVTQSPTHLIKTRGQQVTLRCSPKSGHDTVSWYQQALGQGPQFIFQYYEEEERQRGNFPDRFSGHQFPNYSSELNVNALLLGDSALYLCASSPVTSGEQYFGPGTRLTVT.

The chain's CDR3 is CASSLGPGGRSPLHF. The CDR3 DNA reads as TGTGCCAGCAGCTTGGGGCCGGGGGGCCGCTCACCCCTCCACTTT. This chain links TRBV5-6 with TRBJ1-6; perhaps TRBD1 as D (6 bases). The CDR3 runs 15 residues. V shed 0 bases and J shed 10 bases, with 14 bases lying between them. Per germline, CDR1 SGHDT and CDR2 YYEEEE.

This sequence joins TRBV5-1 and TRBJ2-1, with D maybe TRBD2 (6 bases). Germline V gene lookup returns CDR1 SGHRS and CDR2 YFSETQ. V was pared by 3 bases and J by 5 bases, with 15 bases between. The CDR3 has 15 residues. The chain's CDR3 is CASSWFLGSDNEQFF. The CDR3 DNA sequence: TGCGCCAGCAGCTGGTTTCTCGGGAGCGACAATGAGCAGTTCTTC.